The 3 T cell receptor beta chains presented below share a single source sample, sequenced in a study of T cells expressing NK-cell markers. TCRdb re-called the 5' RACE reads; every CDR3 protein appears as one record, without DNA. This sample's table has fewer than 400,000 distinct CDR3 sequences. The sample was blood T cells: a sorted CD56 or NKG2C T cell subset, CD4+ or CD8+ T cells, or bulk PBMC T cells (not recorded which). These receptors originate from a man aged 18-70 years in good health.

This chain links TRBV9 with TRBJ2-7; the TCRdb D gene call, TRBD1, has no DNA to confirm it. The CDR3 spans 13 residues. The germline CDR1 and CDR2 sequences are SGDLS and YYNGEE. The CDR3 sequence is CASSGQGAYEQYF.

The chain uses TRBV12-3 or TRBV12-4 and TRBJ2-2; TCRdb outputs TRBD1, but without DNA this stays unchecked. The CDR3 has 18 amino acids. CDR3: CASTRRGTGRIGTGELFF.

The chain couples TRBV6-1 to TRBJ1-1; without DNA, the TCRdb call of TRBD1 cannot be checked. From germline, CDR1 is MNHNS and CDR2 SASEGT. The CDR3 contains 14 residues. Here the CDR3 reads CASSRDRLVSEAFF.